Listed here is a single T cell receptor (beta chain). Germline CDR1 reads SEHNR; CDR2 reads FQNEAQ (reference sequence). Trimming removed 5 bases from V and 5 bases from J; junction bases left unmatched: 10. This CDR3 is 16 amino acids long. These data originate in a study of blood T cell repertoires in COVID-19. Clones were sequenced by immunoSEQ multiplex PCR, and TCRdb holds only the in-frame ones, with some missing. Here the sample spans fewer than 45,000 clones, around 78% being singletons. The chain employs TRBV7-9 and TRBJ1-5; 9 positions match TRBD1. The TCR sequence derives from a man in his sixties with acute or convalescent COVID-19. The sequencing input was peripheral blood. The CDR3 loop reads CASSITGGGQDQPQHF. In nucleotides, the CDR3 is TGTGCCAGCAGCATCACAGGGGGCGGGCAAGATCAGCCCCAGCATTTT.